This T cell receptor (beta chain) is from a study of blood T cell repertoires in COVID-19. Study-level background: Samples came from the United States, Italy and Spain, spanning acute and convalescent COVID-19. Sample material is recorded as cDNA or gDNA derived from T cells, B-cell-depleted T cells, or PBMCs.

Original processing methods: Estimation of nucleated cell counts was performed using reference gene primer amplification. TCRdb's table, derived via immunoSEQ multiplex PCR, lists solely in-frame clones and lacks some. The V and J calls and clone size are taken from that table; D and trimming were inferred from the DNA. The table records 200,000 to 250,000 clones, almost 85% of them present only once. CDR1 and CDR2 from the germline V gene are SGHVS and FNYEAQ. The V gene end was trimmed by 7 bases and the J gene end by 6 bases; junction bases not matched to a gene: 21. The CDR3 is made up of 19 amino acids.

This TCR came from a woman between 40 and 50 years old with acute or convalescent COVID-19. This chain uses TRBV7-6 with TRBJ2-2, with 9 bases identical to TRBD2. Specimen: peripheral blood. The CDR3 bases are TGTGCCAGCAATAAGAGGGGTGCTAGCGGGGACCTTGCGGCCGGGGAGCTGTTTTTT. Residues: CASNKRGASGDLAAGELFF.